The 10 T cell receptor beta chains reported below all come from one sample, sequenced in a study of T cells in localized non-small cell lung cancer. TCRdb's table, derived via immunoSEQ multiplex PCR, lists solely in-frame clones and lacks some. Found here are several thousand clones, around 52% of them singletons; the top ten hold 2.8%. Sequencing was performed on lymph node tissue, taken before any cancer treatment. These receptors all stem from a female donor aged 60 or older with stage I lung adenocarcinoma.

The rearrangement uses TRBV6-8 and TRBJ2-5; 9 bases line up with TRBD1. Germline loops: CDR1 MNHGY, CDR2 SAAAGT. The length of the CDR3 is 14 residues. Losses at the gene ends were 7 bases for V and 5 bases for J; bases not matched to a gene: 8. Written as DNA, the CDR3 is TGTGCCAGCACCCCCCGACAGGGGGGGGAGACCCAGTACTTC. As protein: CASTPRQGGETQYF.

J is TRBJ2-3 and V is TRBV18, with D tentatively TRBD2 (6 bases). V lost 2 bases to trimming and J lost 1 base, with 10 bases between them. Germline V gene data show CDR1 as KGHSH and CDR2 as LQKENI. The CDR3 totals 15 residues. The CDR3 DNA is TGTGCCAGCTCACCAGAGGGACTTCGCACAGATACGCAGTATTTT. This translates into CASSPEGLRTDTQYF.

V gene TRBV15 combines with J gene TRBJ1-5; 10 bases map to TRBD1. Per the germline V gene, CDR1 is LNHNV and CDR2 is YYDKDF (reference sequence). The CDR3 totals 15 residues. Unmatched junction bases numbered 7, after V lost 4 bases and J lost 7 bases. CDR3 sequence reads: CATSTSGTGEQPQHF. DNA for the CDR3: TGTGCCACCAGCACCTCCGGGACAGGGGAGCAGCCCCAGCATTTT.

This clone was recorded only once. CDR3 residues: CSATPPLGVEQYF. CDR3 in DNA: TGCAGCGCAACACCGCCGTTGGGGGTCGAGCAGTACTTC. The rearrangement links TRBV29-1 to TRBJ2-7, with D perhaps being TRBD1 or TRBD2 (5 bases each). The CDR3 is made up of 13 amino acids. In germline, CDR1 is SQVTM, CDR2 ANQGSEA. V was cut by 7 bases and J by 6 bases, with 19 bases left in between.

This clone has just one count. The chain recombines TRBV19 with TRBJ2-7, with TRBD2 matching over 7 bases. The V gene's germline CDR1 is LNHDA and CDR2 SQIVND (reference sequence). Trimming at V came to 4 bases and at J to 5 bases, leaving 5 bases not matched to a gene. This CDR3 has 13 residues. For the CDR3, the DNA is TGTGCCAGTAGTACGGGGGGAGCTGACGAGCAGTACTTC. This sequence encodes CASSTGGADEQYF. Full variable domain (remainder filled in from reference TRBV19 and TRBJ2-7): DGGITQSPKYLFRKEGQNVTLSCEQNLNHDAMYWYRQDPGQGLRLIYYSQIVNDFQKGDIAEGYSVSREKKESFPLTVTSAQKNPTAFYLCASSTGGADEQYFGPGTRLTVT.

The table lists this clone with a few counts. The V gene is TRBV7-1, the J gene TRBJ2-1; D is undetermined. TRBV7-1 is an ORF; its function is uncertain. V was clipped by 5 bases and J by 5 bases, with 13 bases between them. There are 14 residues in the CDR3. The CDR3 DNA follows: TGTGCCAGCAGCCAAGAAGGCACAGACAATGAGCAGTTCTTC. It yields the protein CASSQEGTDNEQFF.

This rearrangement joins TRBV30 to TRBJ2-7; no reliable D call. There are 11 residues in the CDR3. Germline V CDR1 and CDR2: GTSNPN, SVGIG (reference sequence). Trimming took 4 bases from V and 2 from J, leaving 6 bases between them. CDR3 nucleotide sequence: TGTGCCTGGACTGGGACCTACGAGCAGTACTTC. Encoded protein: CAWTGTYEQYF.

This chain connects TRBV6-1 to TRBJ2-3; D gene ambiguous. Trimming shortened V by 2 bases and J by 3 bases, and 12 bases separated the two germline ends. Germline V gene data show CDR1 as MNHNS and CDR2 as SASEGT. The CDR3 runs 15 residues. CDR3 sequence reads: CASSELNPRTDTQYF. The CDR3 coding sequence is TGTGCCAGCAGTGAACTAAACCCTCGAACAGATACGCAGTATTTT.

The genes are TRBV11-3 and TRBJ2-2; no firm D call. There are 14 residues in the CDR3. The V end was cut by 3 bases, the J end by 8 bases, with 13 bases between. Per germline, CDR1 SGHNT and CDR2 YENEEA. The CDR3 spells CASSLVQRGGELFF. The CDR3 nucleotides are TGTGCCAGCAGCTTGGTGCAGCGTGGTGGGGAGCTGTTTTTT.

V and J are TRBV18 and TRBJ2-2; D is ambiguous. V lost 4 bases, J lost 0 bases, and 12 bases lay in between. CDR3 length equals 16 residues. CDR1 is KGHSH and CDR2 is LQKENI in the germline V gene. This chain's CDR3 is CASSLTFLTNTGELFF. CDR3 sequence (DNA): TGTGCCAGCTCACTCACCTTCCTAACGAACACCGGGGAGCTGTTTTTT.